The source of this T cell receptor beta chain is a study of liver allograft versus peripheral blood T cells. On the study more broadly: The authors compared T cell receptor repertoires in transplanted livers with those in the peripheral blood of recipients. Study results and caveats: There were reportedly differences between T cell receptor repertoires inside liver allografts and those in peripheral blood.

This clonotype is medium-sized by share. Its cognate antigen is unknown. The germline gives CDR1 SGHTA, CDR2 FQGNSA. Between the trimmed V and J ends, which lost 6 bases and 7 bases, there was a span of 16 bases. This CDR3 contains 14 residues. TCRdb analysed the reads with MiXCR anew, one entry per CDR3 protein. The table includes 7,400 or so distinct CDR3 sequences, approximately 15% detected once. The chain uses TRBV7-2 and TRBJ1-5, with D perhaps TRBD1 (6 bases). The sequence derives from a human patient who had a liver transplant. Some T cells may have come from the graft donor. CDR3 bases: TGTGCCAGCAGTCTAGCAGGGGCAGACCAGCCCCAGCATTTT. The encoded protein is CASSLAGADQPQHF.